The rows below give T cell receptor beta chains drawn from one sample of a study of T cells in narcolepsy. Assay used: immunoSEQ multiplex PCR; TCRdb lists only in-frame clones, some missing. The sample lists 20,000 to 30,000 clones, about 85% occurring once. Sequenced sample: CD45RA- memory CD4+ T cells from PBMCs. The receptors come from a human donor with narcolepsy. The CDR3 runs from the conserved cysteine through the conserved F or W. Each record gives: V gene, D gene, J gene, clone size, CDR3 DNA, CDR3 protein. The D gene is left open where the match is weak. Expanded clones get a size class; other rows say once, few or many, or leave the size out.

v_call: TRBV6-6; d_call: NA; j_call: TRBJ1-4; clone_size: few; cdr3_nt: TGTGCCAGCGATAAATTGGGAGGAGGCGGGGAAAAACTGTTTTTT; cdr3_aa: CASDKLGGGGEKLFF
v_call: TRBV5-6; d_call: NA; j_call: TRBJ1-4; clone_size: NA; cdr3_nt: TGTGCCAGCAGCTTGGACAGACTAAATGAAAAACTGTTTTTT; cdr3_aa: CASSLDRLNEKLFF
v_call: TRBV11-2; d_call: TRBD2; j_call: TRBJ2-2; clone_size: once; cdr3_nt: TGTGCCAGCAGCTTAGATTCACTAGCGGGAGGGCCTGGGCTGTTTTTT; cdr3_aa: CASSLDSLAGGPGLFF
v_call: TRBV2; d_call: NA; j_call: TRBJ2-7; clone_size: NA; cdr3_nt: TGTGCCAGCAGTGTGGCTAGGTCCTACGAGCAGTACTTC; cdr3_aa: CASSVARSYEQYF
v_call: TRBV19; d_call: TRBD1; j_call: TRBJ2-3; clone_size: NA; cdr3_nt: TGTGCCAGTAGAAAGGACAGGGGGGCGATCCCGGATACGCAGTATTTT; cdr3_aa: CASRKDRGAIPDTQYF
v_call: TRBV5-6; d_call: NA; j_call: TRBJ1-1; clone_size: NA; cdr3_nt: TGTGCCAGCAGCCCCCGGAGAGACGCTGAAGCTTTCTTT; cdr3_aa: CASSPRRDAEAFF
v_call: TRBV11-2; d_call: NA; j_call: TRBJ2-5; clone_size: NA; cdr3_nt: TGTGCCAGCAGCTTAGTTGCGGGACGTCGTGAGACCCAGTACTTC; cdr3_aa: CASSLVAGRRETQYF
v_call: TRBV6-5; d_call: NA; j_call: TRBJ1-1; clone_size: NA; cdr3_nt: TGTGCCAGCAGCTGGGGGCTACCTCAGAACACTGAAGCTTTCTTT; cdr3_aa: CASSWGLPQNTEAFF
v_call: TRBV9; d_call: TRBD2; j_call: TRBJ2-1; clone_size: NA; cdr3_nt: TGTGCCAGCAGCGCCCTTGGGGCTAGCGGTTACAATGAGCAGTTCTTC; cdr3_aa: CASSALGASGYNEQFF
v_call: TRBV5-6; d_call: NA; j_call: TRBJ2-7; clone_size: once; cdr3_nt: TGTGCCAGCAGCTCTACCCGGGACACATCCTACGAGCAGTACTTC; cdr3_aa: CASSSTRDTSYEQYF
v_call: TRBV7-6; d_call: TRBD2; j_call: TRBJ2-7; clone_size: NA; cdr3_nt: TGTGCCAGCAGCCCGCTAGCGGGAAGCTCCTACGAGCAGTACTTC; cdr3_aa: CASSPLAGSSYEQYF
v_call: TRBV19; d_call: NA; j_call: TRBJ1-1; clone_size: NA; cdr3_nt: TGTGCCAGTAGTATCCCGTCGACAGGGAACACTGAAGCTTTCTTT; cdr3_aa: CASSIPSTGNTEAFF
v_call: TRBV6-1; d_call: TRBD1; j_call: TRBJ1-6; clone_size: few; cdr3_nt: TGTGCCACCGTCGGACAGGGCGAAGCATCCCTCCACTTT; cdr3_aa: CATVGQGEASLHF
v_call: TRBV7-8; d_call: NA; j_call: TRBJ2-7; clone_size: NA; cdr3_nt: TGTGCCAGCAGCTTAGGACTATACTCCTACGAGCAGTACTTC; cdr3_aa: CASSLGLYSYEQYF
v_call: TRBV27; d_call: NA; j_call: TRBJ1-2; clone_size: NA; cdr3_nt: TGTGCCAGCAGTTTAAGAGGGGAGGGGACTTGGGGCTACACCTTC; cdr3_aa: CASSLRGEGTWGYTF
v_call: TRBV6-5; d_call: NA; j_call: TRBJ1-3; clone_size: NA; cdr3_nt: TGTGCCAGCAGCCCGGCTCAGGGGAGCGGAAACACCATATATTTT; cdr3_aa: CASSPAQGSGNTIYF